These T cell receptor beta chains were read from a single sample in a study of beta chain features in type 1 diabetes. The repertoire was sequenced with immunoSEQ multiplex PCR; TCRdb's copy has only in-frame clones and lacks some. The sample shows approximately 29,000 clones, approximately 64% of them seen only once. The sample was Tregs from blood. The receptors come from a woman in her twenties or thirties with type 1 diabetes. The CDR3 runs from the conserved cysteine through the conserved F or W. D genes are given only for firm matches. The listing skips clone size in some rows; elsewhere it reads once, few, many or a size class.

cdr3_nt: TGTGCCAGCAGCATAGACTTGGTTGAGCAGTACTTC
cdr3_aa: CASSIDLVEQYF
v_call: TRBV5-4
d_call: NA
clone_size: NA
j_call: TRBJ2-5

cdr3_nt: TGTGCCAGCAGCATCACACTAGCGGAGAACAATGAGCAGTTCTTC
cdr3_aa: CASSITLAENNEQFF
v_call: TRBV7-9
d_call: TRBD2
clone_size: NA
j_call: TRBJ2-1

cdr3_nt: TGTGCCAGCAGTTACCAGGGGGGTACGCAGTATTTT
cdr3_aa: CASSYQGGTQYF
v_call: TRBV6-6
d_call: NA
clone_size: few
j_call: TRBJ2-3

cdr3_nt: TGTGCCAGCAGCCGCAGTGGCCATACGAACACCGGGGAGCTGTTTTTT
cdr3_aa: CASSRSGHTNTGELFF
v_call: TRBV14
d_call: NA
clone_size: NA
j_call: TRBJ2-2

cdr3_nt: TGTGCCAGCAGTTGGGACAGCGGCTCCGATGAAAAACTGTTTTTT
cdr3_aa: CASSWDSGSDEKLFF
v_call: TRBV6-6
d_call: TRBD1
clone_size: NA
j_call: TRBJ1-4

cdr3_nt: TGTGCCAGTAGTATCAGGGGGCCCCACGAGCAGTACTTC
cdr3_aa: CASSIRGPHEQYF
v_call: TRBV19
d_call: TRBD1
clone_size: NA
j_call: TRBJ2-7

cdr3_nt: TGTGCCAGCAGCGCCAGGACTGGCGTCCTGAATGAGCAGTTCTTC
cdr3_aa: CASSARTGVLNEQFF
v_call: TRBV7-3
d_call: NA
clone_size: NA
j_call: TRBJ2-1

cdr3_nt: TGTGCCAGCGCGGTTACCGGACAGGGGGGCCCAGATACGCAGTATTTT
cdr3_aa: CASAVTGQGGPDTQYF
v_call: TRBV19
d_call: TRBD1
clone_size: NA
j_call: TRBJ2-3

cdr3_nt: TGCGCTAGCAGTCCCGTAGCGGGCTACGAGCAGTACTTC
cdr3_aa: CASSPVAGYEQYF
v_call: TRBV5-1
d_call: TRBD2
clone_size: NA
j_call: TRBJ2-7

cdr3_nt: TGCAGCGTTCTACAAGTGTCGGGCACTGAAGCTTTCTTT
cdr3_aa: CSVLQVSGTEAFF
v_call: TRBV29-1
d_call: NA
clone_size: NA
j_call: TRBJ1-1

cdr3_nt: TGTGCCAGCAGTCCCGCTCACGACTACGAGCAGTACTTC
cdr3_aa: CASSPAHDYEQYF
v_call: TRBV6-6
d_call: NA
clone_size: NA
j_call: TRBJ2-7

cdr3_nt: TGTGCCAGCGCAGAGACAGCCCCTTATGAAAAACTGTTTTTT
cdr3_aa: CASAETAPYEKLFF
v_call: TRBV6-1
d_call: NA
clone_size: NA
j_call: TRBJ1-4

cdr3_nt: TGTGCCAGCAGCCTATATGATTTTGCGGATACGCAGTATTTT
cdr3_aa: CASSLYDFADTQYF
v_call: TRBV7-9
d_call: NA
clone_size: NA
j_call: TRBJ2-3

cdr3_nt: TGTGCCATCAGTGGAGGGCGAGCGGTATTCACAGATACGCAGTATTTT
cdr3_aa: CAISGGRAVFTDTQYF
v_call: TRBV10-3
d_call: NA
clone_size: NA
j_call: TRBJ2-3

cdr3_nt: TGTGCCAGCAGTTCCACAGAGAACACTGAAGCTTTCTTT
cdr3_aa: CASSSTENTEAFF
v_call: TRBV6-5
d_call: NA
clone_size: NA
j_call: TRBJ1-1

cdr3_nt: TGTGCCAGCCGACCGTCAACCGGGACTAGCCCCTACGAGCAGTACTTC
cdr3_aa: CASRPSTGTSPYEQYF
v_call: TRBV28
d_call: TRBD2
clone_size: NA
j_call: TRBJ2-7

cdr3_nt: TGCAGCGTTGGTGGAGGGCGGGAGCAGTACTTC
cdr3_aa: CSVGGGREQYF
v_call: TRBV29-1
d_call: NA
clone_size: NA
j_call: TRBJ2-7

cdr3_nt: TGTGCCAGCAGTTTTCGGGGGGCCTACGAGCAGTACTTC
cdr3_aa: CASSFRGAYEQYF
v_call: TRBV6-5
d_call: TRBD2
clone_size: NA
j_call: TRBJ2-7

cdr3_nt: TGTGCCAGCAGCGTATCAAGCATCACAGATACGCAGTATTTT
cdr3_aa: CASSVSSITDTQYF
v_call: TRBV9
d_call: NA
clone_size: NA
j_call: TRBJ2-3

cdr3_nt: TGTGCCAGCAGTTTAGCGGGAGGGCCGAAGACCGGGGAGCTGTTTTTT
cdr3_aa: CASSLAGGPKTGELFF
v_call: TRBV27
d_call: TRBD2
clone_size: few
j_call: TRBJ2-2

cdr3_nt: TGCGCCAGCAGCAGGAGACAGGGGGTAAGCGAGCAGTACTTC
cdr3_aa: CASSRRQGVSEQYF
v_call: TRBV5-1
d_call: TRBD1
clone_size: once
j_call: TRBJ2-7

cdr3_nt: TGTGCCAGCAGCTTATTGGGACAGGGGGCTGGTGAAGCTTTCTTT
cdr3_aa: CASSLLGQGAGEAFF
v_call: TRBV7-3
d_call: TRBD1
clone_size: few
j_call: TRBJ1-1

cdr3_nt: TGTGCCAGCAGCAAAACAACCACAGGGAATTCCTACGAGCAGTACTTC
cdr3_aa: CASSKTTTGNSYEQYF
v_call: TRBV5-6
d_call: NA
clone_size: NA
j_call: TRBJ2-7

cdr3_nt: TGTGCCAGCTCACCTGTCTCGACAGGGGGCCGGGAAAAACTGTTTTTT
cdr3_aa: CASSPVSTGGREKLFF
v_call: TRBV18
d_call: TRBD1
clone_size: once
j_call: TRBJ1-4

cdr3_nt: TGCGCCAGCTCAGGGGCGCATCAGCCCCAGCATTTT
cdr3_aa: CASSGAHQPQHF
v_call: TRBV10-2
d_call: NA
clone_size: NA
j_call: TRBJ1-5

cdr3_nt: TGCGCCAGCAGCTTGACTATATCGACAGACCGCACAGATACGCAGTATTTT
cdr3_aa: CASSLTISTDRTDTQYF
v_call: TRBV5-1
d_call: NA
clone_size: few
j_call: TRBJ2-3

cdr3_nt: TGTGCCAGCTCACCATACCAGTCACACTACGAGCAGTACTTC
cdr3_aa: CASSPYQSHYEQYF
v_call: TRBV18
d_call: NA
clone_size: NA
j_call: TRBJ2-7

cdr3_nt: TGTGCCAGCAGCAGCTCCGGGACAGGGTCCCACAATGAGCAGTTCTTC
cdr3_aa: CASSSSGTGSHNEQFF
v_call: TRBV21-1
d_call: NA
clone_size: NA
j_call: TRBJ2-1

cdr3_nt: TGTGCCAGCAGCTTAGAGCCAGGGATTGGCTATGGCTACACCTTC
cdr3_aa: CASSLEPGIGYGYTF
v_call: TRBV7-2
d_call: NA
clone_size: NA
j_call: TRBJ1-2

cdr3_nt: TGTGCCAGCAGCTTAAGGGACCTAGCGGGATTCACAGATACGCAGTATTTT
cdr3_aa: CASSLRDLAGFTDTQYF
v_call: TRBV7-9
d_call: TRBD2
clone_size: NA
j_call: TRBJ2-3

cdr3_nt: TGCGCCAGCAGCTTGGCCGACGGGAGGGCCTACGAGCAGTACTTC
cdr3_aa: CASSLADGRAYEQYF
v_call: TRBV5-1
d_call: TRBD2
clone_size: NA
j_call: TRBJ2-7

cdr3_nt: TGCGCCAGCAGCTTAAGGGCAGGGGATTCACCCCTCCACTTT
cdr3_aa: CASSLRAGDSPLHF
v_call: TRBV5-1
d_call: NA
clone_size: few
j_call: TRBJ1-6

cdr3_nt: TGTGCCAGCAGCCAAGCCAACCGCGATGAGCAGTTCTTC
cdr3_aa: CASSQANRDEQFF
v_call: TRBV4-2
d_call: NA
clone_size: once
j_call: TRBJ2-1

cdr3_nt: TGTGCCAGCAGAATACCCGGGGTTACCTACGAGCAGTACTTC
cdr3_aa: CASRIPGVTYEQYF
v_call: TRBV6-1
d_call: NA
clone_size: few
j_call: TRBJ2-7

cdr3_nt: TGTGCCAGCAGCTTAGGCACTAGCGGAAACCAAGAGACCCAGTACTTC
cdr3_aa: CASSLGTSGNQETQYF
v_call: TRBV7-8
d_call: TRBD2
clone_size: NA
j_call: TRBJ2-5

cdr3_nt: TGCGCCAGCAGTGAGACTAGCGGGATCAGTGAGCAGTTCTTC
cdr3_aa: CASSETSGISEQFF
v_call: TRBV10-2
d_call: TRBD2
clone_size: NA
j_call: TRBJ2-1

cdr3_nt: TGTGCAAGTCGCTTCTGTTTGAACACTGAAGCTTTCTTT
cdr3_aa: CASRFCLNTEAFF
v_call: TRBV12-2
d_call: NA
clone_size: NA
j_call: TRBJ1-1

cdr3_nt: TGTGCCAGCAGCAAACCGGAGGGGCTCTACAATGAGCAGTTCTTC
cdr3_aa: CASSKPEGLYNEQFF
v_call: TRBV21-1
d_call: NA
clone_size: few
j_call: TRBJ2-1

cdr3_nt: TGTGCCAGCAGCGTCAAGGGGACTAGCGGGGCCGGGGAGCTGTTTTTT
cdr3_aa: CASSVKGTSGAGELFF
v_call: TRBV7-3
d_call: TRBD2
clone_size: few
j_call: TRBJ2-2

cdr3_nt: TGTGCCAGCAGACCTCGGGGCACCGGGGAGCTGTTTTTT
cdr3_aa: CASRPRGTGELFF
v_call: TRBV7-9
d_call: NA
clone_size: NA
j_call: TRBJ2-2

cdr3_nt: TGTGCCACCAGCAGAGTTGGGGGCCGTACTTACAATGAGCAGTTCTTC
cdr3_aa: CATSRVGGRTYNEQFF
v_call: TRBV15
d_call: NA
clone_size: few
j_call: TRBJ2-1

cdr3_nt: TGTGCCAGCAGCCCAGGACCGGGACAGGGTGCGTACGAGCAGTACTTC
cdr3_aa: CASSPGPGQGAYEQYF
v_call: TRBV7-2
d_call: TRBD1
clone_size: NA
j_call: TRBJ2-7